A selection of T cell receptor beta chains follows, all from one sample in a study of breast tumors, draining lymph nodes, adjacent tissues. A single record per CDR3 protein comes from TCRdb applying MiXCR to the multiplex PCR reads. Seen here are about 230,000 distinct CDR3 sequences, about a third observed once, and the top ten hold 1.4%. Sequenced sample: axillary lymph node tissue. Receptors were obtained from a female donor with breast cancer. Some clones in this sample may be carry-over from other donors' samples. The CDR3 runs from the conserved cysteine through the conserved F or W. The D gene is left open where the match is weak. Only some rows state a clone size, as once, few, many or a class for expanded clones.

TRBV20-1,many,TRBJ2-5,NA,TGCAGTGCTGCGAGGCAGGGTCCCGAGACCCAGTACTTC,CSAARQGPETQYF
TRBV9,NA,TRBJ2-5,TRBD2,TGTGCCAGCAGCGCGAGAGGTGCGGGACTAGCGGGAGAAGAGACCCAGTACTTC,CASSARGAGLAGEETQYF
TRBV5-1,many,TRBJ2-3,NA,TGCGCCAGCAGCTTGGGGCATAGACAGTCCTCGGTGGATACGCAGTATTTT,CASSLGHRQSSVDTQYF
TRBV7-3,once,TRBJ2-1,TRBD2,TGTGCCACCAGTGATGGCACTAGCGGGAGCCACAATGAGCAGTTCTTC,CATSDGTSGSHNEQFF
TRBV10-2,many,TRBJ2-7,NA,TGCGCCACCTATCACATGGGCCACGAGCAGTACTTC,CATYHMGHEQYF
TRBV7-6,NA,TRBJ2-2,TRBD2,TGTGCCAGCAGCTCAGGACTAGCGGGAAGGGCGCGGAACACCGGGGAGCTGTCTTGG,CASSSGLAGRARNTGELSW
TRBV12-3/TRBV12-4,NA,TRBJ1-2,TRBD1,TGTGCCAACAGTCGCCCGGGACAGGTGGGAGTTAACTATTGCTACACCTTC,CANSRPGQVGVNYCYTF
TRBV12-3/TRBV12-4,many,TRBJ1-5,TRBD1,TGTGCCAGCAGTCCCTCCGGGACAGGGGGAGTAGGCAATCAGCCCCAGCATTTT,CASSPSGTGGVGNQPQHF
TRBV10-3,few,TRBJ1-1,NA,TGTGCCACCGGGGTGGGGGCTGAAGCTTTCTTT,CATGVGAEAFF
TRBV6-2/TRBV6-3,many,TRBJ2-3,NA,TGTGCCAGCAGTTTAGCGCATAGCACAGATACGCAGTATTTT,CASSLAHSTDTQYF
TRBV6-5,NA,TRBJ1-2,TRBD1,TGTGCCAGCAGTCACATGACAGGGGGAGGCTACACCTTC,CASSHMTGGGYTF
TRBV20-1,many,TRBJ2-5,TRBD2,TGCAGTGCTTGGACTAGCGGGGGGTACCAAGAGACCCAGTACTTC,CSAWTSGGYQETQYF
TRBV20-1,many,TRBJ2-7,TRBD2,TGCAGTGTTCCTAGCGGGAGATACGAGCAGTACTTC,CSVPSGRYEQYF
TRBV5-6,many,TRBJ1-5,NA,TGTGCCAGCAGCTTACGGGGGTATCATCAGCCCCAGCATTTT,CASSLRGYHQPQHF
TRBV2,many,TRBJ2-3,NA,TGTGCCATTAAGACAGTCACCCACACAGATACGCAGTATTTT,CAIKTVTHTDTQYF
TRBV9,few,TRBJ1-1,NA,TGTGCCAGCAGCAAATCCAGGCGGGGGAACACTGAAGCTTTCTTT,CASSKSRRGNTEAFF
TRBV9,many,TRBJ1-3,NA,TGTGCCAGCGGGAAGGGAAACACCATATATTTT,CASGKGNTIYF
TRBV6-2/TRBV6-3,once,TRBJ2-1,TRBD1,TGTGCCAGCAGTTGCTCAGGGGGACAGGGACATGAGCAGTTCTTC,CASSCSGGQGHEQFF
TRBV4-1,few,TRBJ1-5,NA,TGCGCCAGCAGCCAAGAACAGGCGAATAGCAATCAGCCCCAGCATTTT,CASSQEQANSNQPQHF
TRBV9,NA,TRBJ2-5,NA,TGCGCCAGCAGCCCCCCGACAGGTAAGGAGACCCAGTACTTC,CASSPPTGKETQYF
TRBV24-1,many,TRBJ2-1,TRBD1,TGTGCCACCAGTGACCCCGGGACAGGGGGCTTGGGGTCCCAGTTCTTC,CATSDPGTGGLGSQFF
TRBV20-1,many,TRBJ2-7,TRBD2,TGCAGTGCTAGAGATCTAAGACTAGCGGACTACGAGCAGTACTTC,CSARDLRLADYEQYF
TRBV7-6,many,TRBJ2-2,NA,TGTGCCAGCAGCTTAGTTCCGGGACCGCCGAACACCGGGGAGCTGTTTTTT,CASSLVPGPPNTGELFF
TRBV11-2,many,TRBJ2-3,NA,TGTGCCAGCAGCACCGACTTGACCGACACAGATACGCAGTATTTT,CASSTDLTDTDTQYF
TRBV7-3,NA,TRBJ1-6,NA,TGTGCCAGCAGCTTATCCGGGGGAGGATCACCCCTCCACTTT,CASSLSGGGSPLHF
TRBV20-1,many,TRBJ2-5,NA,TGCAGTGCTAGGGGCGCCGGGGAGACCCAGTACTTC,CSARGAGETQYF
TRBV20-1,many,TRBJ2-3,TRBD2,TGCAGTGCTAGCGTGGCAGCGGGAAGCACAGATACGCAGTATTTT,CSASVAAGSTDTQYF
TRBV19,many,TRBJ2-7,NA,TGTGCCAGTAGTAGGGCGGGGAGCGGAGGGGGCGAGCAGTACTTC,CASSRAGSGGGEQYF